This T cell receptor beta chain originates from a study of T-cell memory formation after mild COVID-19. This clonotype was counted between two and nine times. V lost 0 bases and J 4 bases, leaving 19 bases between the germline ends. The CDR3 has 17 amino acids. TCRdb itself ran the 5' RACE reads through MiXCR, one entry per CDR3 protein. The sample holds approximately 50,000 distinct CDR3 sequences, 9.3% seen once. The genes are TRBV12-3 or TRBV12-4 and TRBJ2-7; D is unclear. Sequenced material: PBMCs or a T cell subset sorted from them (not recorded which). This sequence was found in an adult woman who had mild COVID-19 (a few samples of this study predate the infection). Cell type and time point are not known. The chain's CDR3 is CASSLAIGQRQHYEQYF. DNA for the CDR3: TGTGCCAGCAGTTTAGCGATCGGGCAGAGACAACATTACGAGCAGTACTTC.